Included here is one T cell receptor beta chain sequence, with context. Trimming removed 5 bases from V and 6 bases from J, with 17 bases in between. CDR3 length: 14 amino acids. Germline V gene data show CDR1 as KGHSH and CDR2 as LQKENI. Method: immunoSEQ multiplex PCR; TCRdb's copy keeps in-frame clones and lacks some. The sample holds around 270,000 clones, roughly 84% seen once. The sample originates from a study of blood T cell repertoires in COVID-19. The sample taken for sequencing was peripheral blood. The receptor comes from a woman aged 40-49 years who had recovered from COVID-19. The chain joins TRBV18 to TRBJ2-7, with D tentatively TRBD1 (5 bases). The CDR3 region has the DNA TGTGCCAGCTCAAAGAATGCAGGGTCAGGCGAGCAGTACTTC. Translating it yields CASSKNAGSGEQYF.